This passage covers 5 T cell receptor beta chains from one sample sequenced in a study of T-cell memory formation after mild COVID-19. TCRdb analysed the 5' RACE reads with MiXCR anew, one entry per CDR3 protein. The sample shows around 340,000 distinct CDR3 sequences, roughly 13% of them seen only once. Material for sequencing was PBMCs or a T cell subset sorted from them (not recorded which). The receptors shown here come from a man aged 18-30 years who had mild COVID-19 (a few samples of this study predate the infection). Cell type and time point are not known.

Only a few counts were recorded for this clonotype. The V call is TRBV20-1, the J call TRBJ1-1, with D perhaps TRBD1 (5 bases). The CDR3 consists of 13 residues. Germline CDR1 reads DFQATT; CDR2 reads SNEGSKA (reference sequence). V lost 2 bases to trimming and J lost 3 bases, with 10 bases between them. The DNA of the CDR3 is TGCAGTGCTAGAACCGACAGTTACACTGAAGCTTTCTTT. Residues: CSARTDSYTEAFF.

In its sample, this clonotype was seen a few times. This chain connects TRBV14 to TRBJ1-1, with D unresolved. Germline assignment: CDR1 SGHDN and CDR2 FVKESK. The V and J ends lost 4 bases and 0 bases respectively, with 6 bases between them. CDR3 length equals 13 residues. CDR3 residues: CASSRMMNTEAFF. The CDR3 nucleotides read TGTGCCAGCAGCCGAATGATGAACACTGAAGCTTTCTTT.

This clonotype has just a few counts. The CDR3 sequence is CATSREGPGSVIGELFF. In DNA form, the CDR3 reads TGTGCCACCAGCAGAGAGGGGCCAGGGTCTGTGATCGGGGAGCTGTTTTTT. This chain uses TRBV15 with TRBJ2-2; D might be TRBD1 (5 bases). CDR1 is LNHNV and CDR2 is YYDKDF in the germline V gene (reference sequence). The CDR3 contains 17 residues. With 0 bases removed from V and 7 bases from J, the gap between germline ends came to 18 bases.

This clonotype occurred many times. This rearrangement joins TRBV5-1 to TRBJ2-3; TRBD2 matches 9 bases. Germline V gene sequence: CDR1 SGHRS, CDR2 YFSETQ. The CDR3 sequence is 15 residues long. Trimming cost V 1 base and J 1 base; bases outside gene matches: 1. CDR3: CASSLQRGGTDTQYF. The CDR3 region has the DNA TGCGCCAGCAGCTTGCAGCGGGGGGGCACAGATACGCAGTATTTT.

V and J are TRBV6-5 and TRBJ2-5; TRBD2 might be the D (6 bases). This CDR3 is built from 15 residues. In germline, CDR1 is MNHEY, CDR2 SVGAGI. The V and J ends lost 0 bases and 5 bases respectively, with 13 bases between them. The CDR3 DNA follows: TGTGCCAGCAGTTACTCGCAACCTGCGGGGGAGACCCAGTACTTC. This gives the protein CASSYSQPAGETQYF.